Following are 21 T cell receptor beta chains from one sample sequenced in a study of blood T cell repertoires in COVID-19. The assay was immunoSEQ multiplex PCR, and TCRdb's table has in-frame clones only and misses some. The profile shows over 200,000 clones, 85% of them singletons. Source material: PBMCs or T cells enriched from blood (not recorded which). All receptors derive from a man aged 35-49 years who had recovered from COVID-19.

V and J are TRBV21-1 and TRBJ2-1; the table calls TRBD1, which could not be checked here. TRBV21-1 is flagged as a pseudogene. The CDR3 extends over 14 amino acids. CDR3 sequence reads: CATSGDRGCNEQFF. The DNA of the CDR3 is TGTGCCACGTCTGGGGACAGGGGTTGCAATGAGCAGTTCTTC.

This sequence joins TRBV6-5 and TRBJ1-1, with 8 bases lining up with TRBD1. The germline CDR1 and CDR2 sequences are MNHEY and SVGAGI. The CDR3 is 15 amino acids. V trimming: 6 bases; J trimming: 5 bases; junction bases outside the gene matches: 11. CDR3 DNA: TGTGCCAGCAGCCGGACAGGGATGAGAAGAACTGAAGCTTTCTTT. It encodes CASSRTGMRRTEAFF.

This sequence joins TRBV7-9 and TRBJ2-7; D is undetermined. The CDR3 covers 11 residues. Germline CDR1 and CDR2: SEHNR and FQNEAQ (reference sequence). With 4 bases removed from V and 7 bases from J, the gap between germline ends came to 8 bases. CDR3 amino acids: CASSSRSEQYF. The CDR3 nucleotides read TGTGCCAGCAGCTCTCGTTCTGAGCAGTACTTC.

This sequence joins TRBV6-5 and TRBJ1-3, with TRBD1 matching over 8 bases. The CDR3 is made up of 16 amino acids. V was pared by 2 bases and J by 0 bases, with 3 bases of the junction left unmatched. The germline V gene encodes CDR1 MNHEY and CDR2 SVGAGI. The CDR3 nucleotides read TGTGCCAGCAGTTACCGGGGGACAGGCTCTGGAAACACCATATATTTT. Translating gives CASSYRGTGSGNTIYF.

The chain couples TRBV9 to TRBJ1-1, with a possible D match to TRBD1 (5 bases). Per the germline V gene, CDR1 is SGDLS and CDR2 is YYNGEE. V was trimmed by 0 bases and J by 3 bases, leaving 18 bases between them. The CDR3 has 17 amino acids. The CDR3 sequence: CASSVGRTRGEDTEAFF. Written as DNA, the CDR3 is TGTGCCAGCAGCGTAGGGAGGACACGGGGGGAAGACACTGAAGCTTTCTTT.

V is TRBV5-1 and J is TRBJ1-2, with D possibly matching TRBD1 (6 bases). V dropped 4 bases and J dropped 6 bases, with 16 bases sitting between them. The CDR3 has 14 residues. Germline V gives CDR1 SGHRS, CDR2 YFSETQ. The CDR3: CASSRNRETDGYTF. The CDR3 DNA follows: TGCGCCAGCAGCCGTAACAGGGAAACGGATGGCTACACCTTC.

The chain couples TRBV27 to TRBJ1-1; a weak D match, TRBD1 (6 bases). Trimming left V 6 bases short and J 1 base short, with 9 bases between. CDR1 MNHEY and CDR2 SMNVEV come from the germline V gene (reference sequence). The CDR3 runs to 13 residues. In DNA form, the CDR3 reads TGTGCCAGCAGACTGACAGGGAACACTGAAGCTTTCTTT. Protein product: CASRLTGNTEAFF.

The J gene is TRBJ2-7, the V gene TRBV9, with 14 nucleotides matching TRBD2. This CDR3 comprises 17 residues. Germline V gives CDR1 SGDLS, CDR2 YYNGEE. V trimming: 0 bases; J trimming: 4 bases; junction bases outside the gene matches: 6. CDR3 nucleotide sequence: TGTGCCAGCAGCGTAGCCGGGACTAGCGGGAGTAGGTACGAGCAGTACTTC. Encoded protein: CASSVAGTSGSRYEQYF.

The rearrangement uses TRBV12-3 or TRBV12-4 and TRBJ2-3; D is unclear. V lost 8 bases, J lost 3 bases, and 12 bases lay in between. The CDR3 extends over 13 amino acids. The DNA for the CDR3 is TGTGCCAGCGGGCCCGATTCGACAGATACGCAGTATTTT. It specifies CASGPDSTDTQYF.

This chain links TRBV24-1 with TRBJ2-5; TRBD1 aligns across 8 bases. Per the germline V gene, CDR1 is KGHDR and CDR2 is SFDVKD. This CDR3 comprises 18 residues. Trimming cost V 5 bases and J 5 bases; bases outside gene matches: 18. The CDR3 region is CATSAPPGRAGGEETQYF. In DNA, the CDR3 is TGTGCCACCAGTGCCCCACCCGGACGGGCAGGGGGCGAGGAGACCCAGTACTTC.

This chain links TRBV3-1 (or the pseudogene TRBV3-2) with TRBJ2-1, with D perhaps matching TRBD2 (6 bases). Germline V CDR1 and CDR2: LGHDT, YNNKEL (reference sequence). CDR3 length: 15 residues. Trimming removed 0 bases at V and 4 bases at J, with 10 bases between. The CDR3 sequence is CASSQDGAGYNEQFF. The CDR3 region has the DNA TGTGCCAGCAGCCAAGACGGGGCGGGGTACAATGAGCAGTTCTTC.

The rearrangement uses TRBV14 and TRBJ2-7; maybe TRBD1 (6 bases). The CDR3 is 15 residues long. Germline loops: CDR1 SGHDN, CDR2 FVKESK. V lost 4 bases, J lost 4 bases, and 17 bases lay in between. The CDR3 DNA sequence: TGTGCCAGCAGCCCCCAACGTACAGGGCAGTACGAGCAGTACTTC. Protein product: CASSPQRTGQYEQYF.

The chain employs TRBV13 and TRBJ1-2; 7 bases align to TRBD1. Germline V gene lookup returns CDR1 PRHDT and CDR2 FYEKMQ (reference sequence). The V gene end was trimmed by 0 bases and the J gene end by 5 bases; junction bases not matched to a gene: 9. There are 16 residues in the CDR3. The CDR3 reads CASSLGPKGGLYGYTF. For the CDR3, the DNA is TGTGCCAGCAGCTTAGGGCCTAAAGGGGGCTTATATGGCTACACCTTC.

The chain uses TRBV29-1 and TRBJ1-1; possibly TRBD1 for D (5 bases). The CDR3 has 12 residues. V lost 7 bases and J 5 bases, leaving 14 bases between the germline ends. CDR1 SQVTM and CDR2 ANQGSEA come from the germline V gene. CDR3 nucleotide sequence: TGCAGCGCACAGGCAGGGAGGACTGAAGCTTTCTTT. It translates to CSAQAGRTEAFF.

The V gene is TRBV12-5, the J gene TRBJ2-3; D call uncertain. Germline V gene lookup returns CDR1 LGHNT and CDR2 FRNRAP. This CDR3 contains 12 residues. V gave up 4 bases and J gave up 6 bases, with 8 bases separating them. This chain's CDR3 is CASGSMPDTQYF. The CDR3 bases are TGTGCTAGTGGTTCTATGCCGGATACGCAGTATTTT. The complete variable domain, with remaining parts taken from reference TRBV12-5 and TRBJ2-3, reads DARVTQTPRHKVTEMGQEVTMRCQPILGHNTVFWYRQTMMQGLELLAYFRNRAPLDDSGMPKDRFSAEMPDATLATLKIQPSEPRDSAVYFCASGSMPDTQYFGPGTRLTVL.

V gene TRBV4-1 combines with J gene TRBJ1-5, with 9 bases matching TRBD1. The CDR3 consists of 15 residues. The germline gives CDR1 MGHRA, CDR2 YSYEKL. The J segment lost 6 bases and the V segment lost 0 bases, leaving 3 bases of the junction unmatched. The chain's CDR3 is CASSQDGTGLQPQHF. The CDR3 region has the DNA TGCGCCAGCAGCCAAGACGGGACAGGGCTTCAGCCCCAGCATTTT.

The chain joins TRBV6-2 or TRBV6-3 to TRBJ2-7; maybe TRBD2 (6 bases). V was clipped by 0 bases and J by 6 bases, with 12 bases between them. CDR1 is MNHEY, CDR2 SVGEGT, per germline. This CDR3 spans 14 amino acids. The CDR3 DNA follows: TGTGCCAGCAGTTACTCTGCCGGGGGTTTCGAGCAGTACTTC. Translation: CASSYSAGGFEQYF.

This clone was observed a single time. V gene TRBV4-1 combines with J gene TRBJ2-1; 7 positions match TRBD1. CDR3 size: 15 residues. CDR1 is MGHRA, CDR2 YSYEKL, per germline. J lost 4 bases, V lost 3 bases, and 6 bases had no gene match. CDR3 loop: CASSQGTVIYNEQFF. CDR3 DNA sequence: TGCGCCAGCAGCCAGGGGACAGTAATATACAATGAGCAGTTCTTC.

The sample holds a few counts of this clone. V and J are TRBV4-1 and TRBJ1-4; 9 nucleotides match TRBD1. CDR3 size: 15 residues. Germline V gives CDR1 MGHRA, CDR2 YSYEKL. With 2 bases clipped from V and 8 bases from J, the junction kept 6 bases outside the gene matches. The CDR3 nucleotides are TGCGCCAGCAGCCAAAGCCCGGGACAGGGCGAAAAACTGTTTTTT. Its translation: CASSQSPGQGEKLFF.

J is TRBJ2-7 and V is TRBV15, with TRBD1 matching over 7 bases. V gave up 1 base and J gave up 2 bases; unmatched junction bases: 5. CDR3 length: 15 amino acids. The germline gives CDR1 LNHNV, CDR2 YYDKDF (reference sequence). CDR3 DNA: TGTGCCACCAGCAGAGCTAAGGGGGCAGCCTACGAGCAGTACTTC. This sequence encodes CATSRAKGAAYEQYF.

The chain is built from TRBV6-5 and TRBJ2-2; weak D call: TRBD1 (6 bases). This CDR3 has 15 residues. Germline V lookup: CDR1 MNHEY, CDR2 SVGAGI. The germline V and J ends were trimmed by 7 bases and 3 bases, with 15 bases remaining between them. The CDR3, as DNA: TGTGCCAGCACAGAGGGGGTGTTGGACACCGGGGAGCTGTTTTTT. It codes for CASTEGVLDTGELFF.